A selection of T cell receptor beta chains follows, all from one sample in a study of low-dose radiotherapy and immunotherapy resistance in tumors. In TCRdb, the reads were re-called with MiXCR into one record per CDR3 protein. The sample includes some 85,000 distinct CDR3 sequences, 15% to 20% of them seen just once. The sample consisted of PBMCs, taken before treatment. These receptors all come from a male donor with prostate cancer. CDR3s include the opening cysteine and the closing phenylalanine or tryptophan. The D gene is left open where the match is weak. For some rows the clone size is stated as once, few or many, or as a class when expanded; others skip it.

>TRBV28|.|.|TRBJ1-2|17
TGTGCCAGCAGTTCCCCCGGGACACCATCACCCTACTATGGCTACACCTTC
CASSSPGTPSPYYGYTF
>TRBV18|.|.|TRBJ2-2|17
TGTGCCAGCTCACCGTTCCCCGGGACACAGAACACCGGGGAGCTGTTTTTT
CASSPFPGTQNTGELFF
>TRBV7-9|TRBD1|many|TRBJ1-1|15
TGTGCCAGCAGCGCCGGGACAGGGGGGGTCACTGAAGCTTTCTTT
CASSAGTGGVTEAFF
>TRBV28|.|many|TRBJ1-1|12
TGTGCCAGCAGGCTCAAGAACACTGAAGCTTTCTTT
CASRLKNTEAFF
>TRBV3-1|.|many|TRBJ1-1|18
TGTGCCAGCAGCCAAGGTATGTTGGCAGGGCGAGGGGACACTGAAGCTTTCTTT
CASSQGMLAGRGDTEAFF
>TRBV19|.|many|TRBJ1-5|14
TGTGCCAGTAGTATAGATCGCCTCGGGCAGCCCCAGCATTTT
CASSIDRLGQPQHF
>TRBV28|.|many|TRBJ1-2|15
TGTGCCAGCAGACCGACCTCGGGAGGGAAGGATGGCTACACCTTC
CASRPTSGGKDGYTF
>TRBV14|.|many|TRBJ2-7|13
TGTGCCAGCAGCCAAACCACCACCTACGAGCAGTACTTC
CASSQTTTYEQYF
>TRBV4-1|.|many|TRBJ2-2|15
TGCGCCAGCAGCCAAGTTTCAGGGGTGAGCGGGGAGCTGTTTTTT
CASSQVSGVSGELFF
>TRBV6-6|.|many|TRBJ2-5|12
TGTGCCAGCAGCCCGGGGCAAGAGACCCAGTACTTC
CASSPGQETQYF
>TRBV28|.|few|TRBJ2-5|16
TGTGCCAGCAGTCGAGACCTCGGGACGGAACAAGAGACCCAGTACTTC
CASSRDLGTEQETQYF
>TRBV7-6|.|many|TRBJ2-2|16
TGTGCCAGCAGCTCAATACTAGATTCGGGCACCGGGGAGCTGTTTTTT
CASSSILDSGTGELFF
>TRBV19|TRBD1|many|TRBJ2-7|14
TGTGCCAGTAGTGAGACAGGGCTATCCTACGAGCAGTACTTC
CASSETGLSYEQYF
>TRBV20-1|.|many|TRBJ2-7|13
TGCAGTGCTACGATAACAGGTACCTACGAGCAGTACTTC
CSATITGTYEQYF
>TRBV30|.|many|TRBJ1-2|11
TGTGCCTGGAGCCTCATGGATGGCTACACCTTC
CAWSLMDGYTF
>TRBV3-1|.|many|TRBJ2-1|12
TGTGCCAGCAGCCAAGGAAGGGGTGAGCAGTTCTTC
CASSQGRGEQFF
>TRBV7-8|.|few|TRBJ2-6|17
TGTGCCAGCAGCTCCCTACCTACCTCGCTCGGGGCCAACGTCCTGACTTTC
CASSSLPTSLGANVLTF
>TRBV5-5|TRBD2|many|TRBJ2-3|16
TGTGCCAGCAGCTTGGCGGGACTAGCGGGAAGGGATACGCAGTATTTT
CASSLAGLAGRDTQYF
>TRBV4-2|.|many|TRBJ2-5|14
TGTGCCAGCAGCCCGACAGACACCAAAGAGACCCAGTACTTC
CASSPTDTKETQYF
>TRBV5-1|.|.|TRBJ2-7|15
TGCGCCAGCAGCTTGGATGCGGCTCTCACCTACGAGCAGTACTTC
CASSLDAALTYEQYF
>TRBV5-1|.|many|TRBJ2-7|15
TGCGCCAGCAGCTTGGAGGTCGGGACCTTGTACGAGCAGTACTTC
CASSLEVGTLYEQYF
>TRBV7-9|TRBD2|many|TRBJ2-5|17
TGTGCCAGCAGCTTAACTAGCGGGAGGTATCAGGCCGAGACCCAGTACTTC
CASSLTSGRYQAETQYF
>TRBV12-3/TRBV12-4|TRBD1|many|TRBJ1-6|16
TGTGCCAGCAGCAAAAACGGGGGACAGGGAAATTCACCCCTCCACTTT
CASSKNGGQGNSPLHF
>TRBV7-2|TRBD2|many|TRBJ2-4|17
TGTGCCAGCAGCTTAGCGGACCCGGGGGGATCCAAAAACATTCAGTACTTC
CASSLADPGGSKNIQYF
>TRBV7-3|TRBD2|few|TRBJ2-1|17
TGTGCCAGCAGCTCCCTGGGACTAGCGGGAGTTAAAAATGAGCAGTTCTTC
CASSSLGLAGVKNEQFF
>TRBV4-3|.|many|TRBJ1-6|16
TGCGCCAGCAGCCAAACCCTATCCCCCCAGAATTCACCCCTCCACTTT
CASSQTLSPQNSPLHF
>TRBV6-2/TRBV6-3|TRBD1|many|TRBJ2-3|15
TGTGCCAGCAGTCGGACAGGGGGCATTGCAGATACGCAGTATTTT
CASSRTGGIADTQYF
>TRBV6-2/TRBV6-3|.|few|TRBJ2-3|17
TGTGCCAGCAGTTACTGGCCCACGGGAGTAAGCACAGATACGCAGTATTTT
CASSYWPTGVSTDTQYF
>TRBV19|.|medium-sized|TRBJ2-6|18
TGTGCCAGTAGTATGGCCGTTTGGTGGCACTCTGGGGCCAACGTCCTGACTTTC
CASSMAVWWHSGANVLTF
>TRBV6-1|.|many|TRBJ1-5|13
TGTGCCAGCAGTGAGTCAGGGCGTCAGCCCCAGCATTTT
CASSESGRQPQHF
>TRBV7-2|.|.|TRBJ2-7|16
TGTGCCAGCAGCTTAATGGGAGCCGCCGGTCCATACGAGCAGTACTTC
CASSLMGAAGPYEQYF
>TRBV4-1|TRBD1|.|TRBJ1-2|17
TGCGCCAGCAGCCAACAATCTTGGACAGGCGCTAACTATGGCTACACCTTC
CASSQQSWTGANYGYTF
>TRBV27|.|many|TRBJ2-5|15
TGTGCCAGCAGTTTGGGGGGGGCGCTACAAGAGCCCCAGTACTTC
CASSLGGALQEPQYF
>TRBV5-1|TRBD2|many|TRBJ2-1|16
TGCGCCAGCAGCTTGGGCGGGGAGGGTCCCTACAATGAGCAGTTCTTC
CASSLGGEGPYNEQFF
>TRBV29-1|.|few|TRBJ2-1|11
TGCAGCGTTGATCGCCGTGGTGAGCAGTTCTTC
CSVDRRGEQFF
>TRBV29-1|.|.|TRBJ1-2|12
TGCAGCGTTGAGGGACGGATCTATGGCTACACCTTC
CSVEGRIYGYTF
>TRBV28|TRBD2|.|TRBJ2-1|14
TGTGCCAGCAGTTTGGGCGGGAGGAACAATGAGCAGTTCTTC
CASSLGGRNNEQFF
>TRBV2|TRBD1|once|TRBJ1-1|13
TGTGCCAGCAGTGTCACAGGGGGTATTGAAGCTTTCTTT
CASSVTGGIEAFF
>TRBV5-1|.|.|TRBJ2-3|14
TGCGCCAGCAGCTCGGACTCGTACACAGATACGCAGTATTTT
CASSSDSYTDTQYF
>TRBV12-3/TRBV12-4|.|many|TRBJ1-1|14
TGTGCCAGCAGTCCCCTGCAGGGGATGACTGAAGCTTTCTTT
CASSPLQGMTEAFF
>TRBV5-1|TRBD1|.|TRBJ1-6|14
TGCGCCAGCAGCTTGGGGACAGGTAATTCACCCCTCCACTTT
CASSLGTGNSPLHF